The clone carrying this TCR beta chain appeared a few times. Antigen specificity is unknown. The data were obtained in a study of CD8 T cells in ankylosing spondylitis. Regarding the study as a whole: Ankylosing spondylitis blood appeared to carry a characteristic TCR beta motif of roughly 8 highly homologous variants. Matched ankylosing spondylitis synovial fluid reportedly contained a significantly enriched population of disease-linked clones. Clones linked to disease, bearing a CD8+ phenotype, were relatively rare in peripheral blood.

Per germline, CDR1 SQVTM and CDR2 ANQGSEA. The CDR3 totals 12 residues. Trimming cost V 6 bases and J 8 bases, with 13 bases left between them. Making use of molecular barcodes, quantitative 5'-RACE generated TCR beta libraries. Using its own MiXCR run on the 5' RACE reads, TCRdb lists one record per CDR3 protein. The table records under 550,000 distinct CDR3 sequences, 25% to 30% of them present only once. The chain employs TRBV29-1 and TRBJ1-4, with D hard to call. The clonotype comes from a male donor with ankylosing spondylitis. The sequenced sample was blood, either unsorted or a sorted T cell fraction (not recorded which). The CDR3 loop is CSVVLTSEKLFF. In DNA form, the CDR3 reads TGCAGCGTGGTCCTGACATCGGAAAAACTGTTTTTT.